This T cell receptor (beta chain) appears in the sequencing data of a study of shared clonotypes between healthy human individuals. The study, taken as a whole, reports: Naive subsets generally exceeded memory subsets in estimated richness. Between a handful of donors, naive CD4 clonotypes were shared at a level of around 4.8%.

Only Caucasian adults living in Nashville, Tennessee served as donors. With respect to this clone: Its cognate antigen is unknown.

The authors' processing: Because ImmunoSEQ provided only junction sequences with no quality scores, the filtering differed. The table came from immunoSEQ multiplex PCR; TCRdb's copy has only in-frame clones and leaves some out. Clonal size and the V and J genes are those of that table, whereas D and trimming came from the DNA. Among about 1,500,000 clones listed, roughly 96% were seen once. The germline V and J ends were trimmed by 0 bases and 2 bases, with 14 bases remaining between them. In germline, CDR1 is SGHAT, CDR2 FQNNGV. This CDR3 is 16 amino acids long. The sample consisted of naive CD4+ T cells sorted from blood. Sample subset: CD45RA+ positively selected. The chain links TRBV11-2 to TRBJ2-7, with TRBD1 as a possible D gene (5 bases). The sequence was obtained from a young man in good health. DNA of the CDR3: TGTGCCAGCAGCTTAGAACCAGGACAACCACCCTACGAGCAGTACTTC. It yields the protein CASSLEPGQPPYEQYF. The whole variable domain, remainder taken from reference TRBV11-2 and TRBJ2-7, is EAGVAQSPRYKIIEKRQSVAFWCNPISGHATLYWYQQILGQGPKLLIQFQNNGVVDDSQLPKDRFSAERLKGVDSTLKIQPAKLEDSAVYLCASSLEPGQPPYEQYFGPGTRLTVT.